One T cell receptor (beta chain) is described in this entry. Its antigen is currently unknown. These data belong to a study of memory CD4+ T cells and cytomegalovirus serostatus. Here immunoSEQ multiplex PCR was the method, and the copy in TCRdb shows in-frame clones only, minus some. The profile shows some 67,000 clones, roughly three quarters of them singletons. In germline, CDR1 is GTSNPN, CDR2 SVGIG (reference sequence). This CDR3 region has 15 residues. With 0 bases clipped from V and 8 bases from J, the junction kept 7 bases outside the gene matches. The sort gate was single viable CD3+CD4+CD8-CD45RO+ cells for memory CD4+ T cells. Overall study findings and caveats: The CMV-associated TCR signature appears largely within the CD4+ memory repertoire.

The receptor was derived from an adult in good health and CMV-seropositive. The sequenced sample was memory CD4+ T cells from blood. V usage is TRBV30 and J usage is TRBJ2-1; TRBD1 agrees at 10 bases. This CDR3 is CAWSVVGQGIDEQFF. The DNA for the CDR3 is TGTGCCTGGAGTGTAGTGGGACAGGGGATTGATGAGCAGTTCTTC.